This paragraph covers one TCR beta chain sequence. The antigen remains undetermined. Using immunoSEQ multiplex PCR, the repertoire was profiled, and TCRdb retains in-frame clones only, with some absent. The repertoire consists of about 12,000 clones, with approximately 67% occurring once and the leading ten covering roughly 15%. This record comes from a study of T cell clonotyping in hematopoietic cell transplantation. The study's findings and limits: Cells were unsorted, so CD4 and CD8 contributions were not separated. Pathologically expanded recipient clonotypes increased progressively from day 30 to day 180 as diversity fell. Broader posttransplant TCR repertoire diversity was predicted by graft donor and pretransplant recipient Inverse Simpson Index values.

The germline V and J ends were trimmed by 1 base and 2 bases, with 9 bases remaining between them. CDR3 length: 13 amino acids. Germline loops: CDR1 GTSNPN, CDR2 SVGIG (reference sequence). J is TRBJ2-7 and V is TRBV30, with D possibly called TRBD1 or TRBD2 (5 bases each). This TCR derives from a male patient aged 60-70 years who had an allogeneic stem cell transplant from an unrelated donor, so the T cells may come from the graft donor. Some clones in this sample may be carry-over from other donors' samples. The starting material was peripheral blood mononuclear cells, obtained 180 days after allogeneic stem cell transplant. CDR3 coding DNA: TGTGCCTGGAGTGGGGGGTGGGCCTACGAGCAGTACTTC. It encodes CAWSGGWAYEQYF.